Below are 31 T cell receptor beta chains sequenced from a single sample in a study of T cells in Graves' hyperthyroidism and ophthalmopathy. Template material for amplifying TCR beta CDR3 regions consisted of RNA transcripts. An initial round of RT-PCR targeting the TCR CDR3 relied on the HTBI primer set. Using its own MiXCR run on the multiplex PCR reads, TCRdb lists one record per CDR3 protein. The sample lists about 600,000 distinct CDR3 sequences, 13% to 15% occurring once. Material for sequencing was blood. Receptors originate from a woman under 30 with Graves' ophthalmopathy.

This clonotype showed up many times. The chain combines TRBV6-2 or TRBV6-3 with TRBJ2-1, with TRBD2 matching over 11 bases. Germline CDR1 is MNHEY and CDR2 is SVGEGT. The ends lost 2 bases at V and 4 bases at J; junction bases unmatched: 7. CDR3 length: 17 amino acids. CDR3 loop: CASSYRLGTSGYNEQFF. The CDR3 nucleotides are TGTGCCAGCAGTTACCGTCTCGGGACTAGCGGATACAATGAGCAGTTCTTC.

This clonotype was counted between two and nine times. This chain uses TRBV9 with TRBJ1-1; D is uncertain. Trimming left V 0 bases short and J 11 bases short, with 14 bases between. Germline V lookup: CDR1 SGDLS, CDR2 YYNGEE. This CDR3 is built from 13 residues. The CDR3 region is CASSVGLARRAFF. CDR3 nucleotides: TGTGCCAGCAGCGTAGGATTAGCGCGAAGGGCTTTCTTT.

This clonotype came up many times. The chain couples TRBV7-2 to TRBJ2-5, with TRBD2 matching over 10 bases. Germline trimming cut 6 bases from V and 3 bases from J; bases unmatched to any gene: 7. Germline values: CDR1 SGHTA, CDR2 FQGNSA. This CDR3 has 15 amino acids. The CDR3 nucleotides are TGTGCCAGCAGTCTTACCCTAGCGGGAGAAGAGACCCAGTACTTC. This sequence encodes CASSLTLAGEETQYF.

This clonotype appeared once. One base away lies a much larger clone, so this may be a sequencing read error. The rearrangement links TRBV6-2 or TRBV6-3 to TRBJ2-1, with a tentative D call TRBD1 (5 bases). The DNA end lines up better with TRBJ2-7; the J call may be wrong. Germline V lookup: CDR1 MNHEY, CDR2 SVGEGT. The CDR3 spans 15 residues. The CDR3, as DNA: TGTGCCAGCGGGGAAACAGGATCCTCCTACAATGAGCAGTACTTC. Encoded protein: CASGETGSSYNEQYF.

There are a few counts of this clonotype. The chain is built from TRBV7-9 and TRBJ1-2, with D perhaps matching TRBD1 (5 bases). Germline CDR1 is SEHNR and CDR2 is FQNEAQ (reference sequence). The V end was cut by 2 bases, the J end by 6 bases, with 16 bases between. The length of the CDR3 is 15 residues. CDR3 sequence reads: CASSLSGPREDGYTF. The DNA for the CDR3 is TGTGCCAGCAGCTTATCGGGGCCGCGCGAAGATGGCTACACCTTC. Using reference TRBV7-9 and TRBJ1-2 for the parts outside the CDR3, the full variable domain is DTGVSQNPRHKITKRGQNVTFRCDPISEHNRLYWYRQTLGQGPEFLTYFQNEAQLEKSRLLSDRFSAERPKGSFSTLEIQRTEQGDSAMYLCASSLSGPREDGYTFGSGTRLTVV.

The chain employs TRBV7-3 and TRBJ2-5; no definite D call. Germline V lookup: CDR1 SGHTA, CDR2 FQGTGA. The CDR3 runs 12 residues. Trimming shortened V by 8 bases and J by 2 bases, and 9 bases separated the two germline ends. CDR3 nucleotides: TGTGCCAGCTTGCAGGAGCAAGAGACCCAGTACTTC. Encoded protein: CASLQEQETQYF.

A word on this clonotype: Since a much larger clone is just one base distant, this may be a read error. The V and J genes are TRBV20-1 and TRBJ2-7; 15 bases match TRBD2. The trim removed 6 bases at V and 12 bases at J, leaving 15 bases unmatched. Germline V gene lookup returns CDR1 DFQATT and CDR2 SNEGSKA (reference sequence). The CDR3 extends over 15 amino acids. CDR3 sequence: CSATREGLAGGGRYF. DNA for the CDR3: TGCAGTGCCACAAGGGAGGGACTAGCGGGAGGAGGGCGGTACTTC.

Many counts were recorded for this clonotype. The chain employs TRBV9 and TRBJ1-5; D is unresolved. Germline V lookup: CDR1 SGDLS, CDR2 YYNGEE. This CDR3 contains 13 residues. The V and J ends lost 4 bases and 6 bases respectively, with 11 bases between them. The DNA of the CDR3 is TGTGCCAGCAGCCCCGAGAAGGGTCAGCCCCAGCATTTT. Translated, it gives CASSPEKGQPQHF.

This clonotype was observed many times. The chain carries TRBV5-6 and TRBJ1-2; weak D call: TRBD1 (6 bases). V dropped 0 bases and J dropped 8 bases, with 23 bases sitting between them. This CDR3 region has 17 residues. From germline, CDR1 is SGHDT and CDR2 YYEEEE. In DNA form, the CDR3 reads TGTGCCAGCAGCTTGGATCCTACGGACAGCCCGAATCGGGGCTACACCTTC. Its translation is CASSLDPTDSPNRGYTF. The full variable domain, its missing parts supplied by reference TRBV5-6 and TRBJ1-2, is DAGVTQSPTHLIKTRGQQVTLRCSPKSGHDTVSWYQQALGQGPQFIFQYYEEEERQRGNFPDRFSGHQFPNYSSELNVNALLLGDSALYLCASSLDPTDSPNRGYTFGSGTRLTVV.

In this sample, this clonotype turned up a few times. The CDR3 nucleotides are TGTGCCACCAGCAGACAGGGGGCGAACTATGGCTACACCTTC. It yields the protein CATSRQGANYGYTF. The rearrangement uses TRBV15 and TRBJ1-2; 8 bases are a match to TRBD1. CDR3 size: 14 residues. Germline loops: CDR1 LNHNV, CDR2 YYDKDF (reference sequence). Trimming at V came to 2 bases and at J to 2 bases, leaving 1 base not matched to a gene.

There are many counts of this clonotype. The V and J genes are TRBV18 and TRBJ2-1; possibly TRBD2 for D (6 bases). The CDR3 covers 13 residues. The germline V gene encodes CDR1 KGHSH and CDR2 LQKENI. V lost 3 bases and J 9 bases, leaving 12 bases between the germline ends. DNA of the CDR3: TGTGCCAGCTCACCCCCCGGGGGTGGTGAGCAGTTCTTC. Translating gives CASSPPGGGEQFF.

This clonotype was seen only a few times. A much larger clone differs by one base, so this may be a read error. This chain connects TRBV2 to TRBJ2-2, with 12 positions matching TRBD1. The length of the CDR3 is 17 residues. The germline V gene encodes CDR1 SNHLY and CDR2 FYNNEI. The DNA of the CDR3 is TGTGCCAGCAGGCCGGGACAGGGGGCGCGGAACACCGGGGAGCTGCTTTTT. As protein: CASRPGQGARNTGELLF.

This clonotype was seen ten or more times. The J gene is TRBJ1-5, the V gene TRBV28, with unresolved D. CDR1 and CDR2 from the germline V gene are MDHEN and SYDVKM. The CDR3 spans 14 residues. Trimming stripped 3 bases from V and 3 bases from J, with 9 bases between. The CDR3 region is CASSFSTANQPQHF. The CDR3, as DNA: TGTGCCAGCAGTTTCTCTACAGCCAATCAGCCCCAGCATTTT. Using reference TRBV28 and TRBJ1-5 for the parts outside the CDR3, the full variable domain is DVKVTQSSRYLVKRTGEKVFLECVQDMDHENMFWYRQDPGLGLRLIYFSYDVKMKEKGDIPEGYSVSREKKERFSLILESASTNQTSMYLCASSFSTANQPQHFGDGTRLSIL.

This clonotype was observed many times. The CDR3 protein is CASSLVPSGRYEQFF. For the CDR3, the DNA is TGTGCCAGCAGCTTAGTTCCTAGCGGGAGGTACGAGCAGTTCTTC. This chain connects TRBV7-2 to TRBJ2-1; 11 nucleotides match TRBD2. The CDR3 is made up of 15 amino acids. CDR1 SGHTA and CDR2 FQGNSA come from the germline V gene. The V gene end was trimmed by 1 base and the J gene end by 10 bases; junction bases not matched to a gene: 6.

This clonotype came up many times. The rearrangement joins TRBV28 to TRBJ1-5; 7 positions match TRBD1. CDR3 length equals 16 residues. The V gene's germline CDR1 is MDHEN and CDR2 SYDVKM. Germline trimming cut 6 bases from V and 0 bases from J; bases unmatched to any gene: 8. The CDR3: CASRPRDSYSNQPQHF. In DNA, the CDR3 is TGTGCCAGCAGGCCCCGGGACAGCTATAGCAATCAGCCCCAGCATTTT.

Of note for this clonotype: A read error may account for a junction end that differs from germline. The V call is TRBV9, the J call TRBJ2-5; 13 bases are shared with TRBD2. The CDR3 has 18 residues. Germline values: CDR1 SGDLS, CDR2 YYNGEE. Here the CDR3 reads CASSVGTSGRLVPETLYF. The CDR3 DNA follows: TGTGCCAGCAGCGTAGGGACTAGCGGGAGATTGGTGCCGGAGACCCTGTACTTC.

The V call is TRBV29-1, the J call TRBJ2-1, with 10 bases matching TRBD1. The germline CDR1 and CDR2 sequences are SQVTM and ANQGSEA. V trimming: 5 bases; J trimming: 5 bases; junction bases outside the gene matches: 3. The CDR3 runs to 13 residues. CDR3 DNA: TGCAGCGTTTCGGGACAGGGGCACAATGAGCAGTTCTTC. As protein: CSVSGQGHNEQFF.

This clonotype showed up many times. V is TRBV28 and J is TRBJ2-7; the D gene is possibly TRBD2 (6 bases). V lost 5 bases, J lost 9 bases, and 17 bases lay in between. This CDR3 spans 13 amino acids. CDR1 is MDHEN, CDR2 SYDVKM, per germline. CDR3 in DNA: TGTGCCAGCAGTCCCCGGGGGTACGTGCGGCAGTACTTC. This translates into CASSPRGYVRQYF. Full variable domain (remainder filled in from reference TRBV28 and TRBJ2-7): DVKVTQSSRYLVKRTGEKVFLECVQDMDHENMFWYRQDPGLGLRLIYFSYDVKMKEKGDIPEGYSVSREKKERFSLILESASTNQTSMYLCASSPRGYVRQYFGPGTRLTVT.

This clonotype was recorded many times. This chain connects TRBV7-2 to TRBJ2-3; 7 bases map to TRBD2. Germline V CDR1 and CDR2: SGHTA, FQGNSA. The V and J ends lost 1 base and 3 bases, in that order; junction bases with no gene match: 10. The CDR3 has 17 residues. CDR3 nucleotide sequence: TGTGCCAGCAGCTTAGGCCGAGTGGGCGGGAGAACAGATACGCAGTATTTT. Translating it yields CASSLGRVGGRTDTQYF.

The J gene is TRBJ2-1, the V gene TRBV7-8; 13 bases line up with TRBD2. Germline V CDR1 and CDR2: SGHVS, FQNEAQ. J gave up 0 bases and V 3 bases, and 20 bases lay outside the gene matches. This CDR3 spans 23 amino acids. The CDR3 here is CASSFFRTGAGLAGPFSYNEQFF. The CDR3 bases are TGTGCCAGCAGCTTTTTTAGGACAGGAGCGGGACTAGCGGGGCCATTCTCCTACAATGAGCAGTTCTTC.

A word on this clonotype: A clone one base away is much larger, so this may be a read error. This sequence joins TRBV7-9 and TRBJ2-7; the match to TRBD2 covers 10 bases. The germline V gene has CDR1 SEHNR and CDR2 FQNEAQ (reference sequence). J gave up 2 bases and V 5 bases, and 6 bases lay outside the gene matches. The CDR3 runs to 15 residues. The CDR3 sequence is CASSAGLARAYEQYF. The DNA for the CDR3 is TGTGCCAGCAGCGCGGGACTAGCGAGAGCCTACGAGCAGTACTTC. The full variable domain, completed using reference TRBV7-9 and TRBJ2-7, is DTGVSQNPRHKITKRGQNVTFRCDPISEHNRLYWYRQTLGQGPEFLTYFQNEAQLEKSRLLSDRFSAERPKGSFSTLEIQRTEQGDSAMYLCASSAGLARAYEQYFGPGTRLTVT.

At least ten counts were recorded for this clonotype. The V and J genes are TRBV5-5 and TRBJ2-7, with D hard to call. The CDR3 is 15 residues long. In germline, CDR1 is SGHKS, CDR2 YYEKEE (reference sequence). Trimming pared 4 bases from V and 1 base from J, leaving 15 bases between. The CDR3 bases are TGTGCCAGCAGCCCGTTGGGTTCGAGGTCCTACGAGCAGTACTTC. Translating it yields CASSPLGSRSYEQYF.

This clonotype was observed at least ten times. The chain joins TRBV7-9 to TRBJ2-7; possible D gene TRBD2, 5 bases. With 3 bases removed from V and 7 bases from J, the gap between germline ends came to 13 bases. The CDR3 has 13 residues. CDR1 and CDR2 (germline): SEHNR, FQNEAQ (reference sequence). The CDR3 DNA is TGTGCCAGCAGCTTTGGGCGGACGGGGGAGCAGTACTTC. Its protein is CASSFGRTGEQYF.

A note on this clonotype: This may come from a read error, since a much larger clone is one base off. V gene TRBV5-1 combines with J gene TRBJ2-7, with D tentatively TRBD1 (6 bases). Germline V gene data show CDR1 as SGHRS and CDR2 as YFSETQ. The germline V and J ends were trimmed by 3 bases and 9 bases, with 25 bases remaining between them. This CDR3 has 16 residues. This chain's CDR3 is CASSSYRDLSTDGQYF. The CDR3 DNA reads as TGCGCCAGCAGCTCCTACAGGGATCTAAGTACGGACGGGCAGTACTTC.

This clonotype was counted at least ten times. The V call is TRBV27, the J call TRBJ2-7; D remains unclear. Deletions cut 5 bases from V and 2 bases from J, with 16 bases between. The CDR3 is 15 amino acids. Germline assignment: CDR1 MNHEY and CDR2 SMNVEV (reference sequence). CDR3 DNA: TGTGCCAGCAGTGACCAGCCAGTTCCTACCTACGAGCAGTACTTC. This sequence encodes CASSDQPVPTYEQYF.

Ten or more counts support this clonotype. V and J are TRBV6-1 and TRBJ1-6, with TRBD1 matching 7 bases. Per germline, CDR1 MNHNS and CDR2 SASEGT. The CDR3 has 14 amino acids. Trimming removed 6 bases from V and 9 bases from J; junction bases left unmatched: 8. The CDR3, as DNA: TGTGCCAGCAGCATAGGGGGCGACGGTTCACCCCTCCACTTT. Encoded protein: CASSIGGDGSPLHF.

This clonotype has a count of ten or more. This chain joins TRBV12-3 or TRBV12-4 and TRBJ2-5, with D perhaps TRBD1 or TRBD2 (6 bases each). V dropped 3 bases and J dropped 4 bases, with 12 bases sitting between them. The CDR3 sequence is 14 residues long. The CDR3 DNA reads TGTGCCAGCAGTTTTAGCGGAGGGGGAGAGACCCAGTACTTC. The encoded protein is CASSFSGGGETQYF.

This clonotype was seen a few times. The CDR3: CASSPLTGPLPNTEAFF. As DNA, the CDR3 is TGTGCCAGCAGCCCCCTGACAGGCCCTTTACCGAACACTGAAGCTTTCTTT. The chain carries TRBV16 and TRBJ1-1, with a tentative D call TRBD1 (6 bases). The length of the CDR3 is 17 residues. The germline V gene has CDR1 KGHSY and CDR2 FQNENV. The V end was cut by 4 bases, the J end by 1 base, with 19 bases between.

This clonotype was recorded at least ten times. The chain recombines TRBV11-2 with TRBJ2-4, with TRBD1 identical over 7 bases. The ends lost 2 bases at V and 1 base at J; junction bases unmatched: 2. The germline CDR1 and CDR2 sequences are SGHAT and FQNNGV. There are 15 residues in the CDR3. CDR3 amino acids: CASSLIQGAKNIQYF. The CDR3 DNA follows: TGTGCCAGCAGCTTAATACAGGGGGCCAAAAACATTCAGTACTTC.

Ten or more counts support this clonotype. The V and J genes are TRBV3-1 and TRBJ2-5; 12 bases map to TRBD2. The CDR3 contains 16 residues. Germline V lookup: CDR1 LGHDT, CDR2 YNNKEL (reference sequence). After removal of 3 bases from V and 7 bases from J, the junction contained 9 bases not matched to a gene. CDR3 sequence (DNA): TGTGCCAGCAGCCAGCCTAGCGGGAGGGCCTTGGGGACCCAGTACTTC. Its protein product is CASSQPSGRALGTQYF.

The chain uses TRBV19 and TRBJ1-2, with 10 nucleotides matching TRBD1. This CDR3 is built from 17 residues. The J segment lost 5 bases and the V segment lost 11 bases, leaving 20 bases of the junction unmatched. From germline, CDR1 is LNHDA and CDR2 SQIVND (reference sequence). The CDR3 reads CAGTPDRGRPLVYGYTF. In nucleotides, the CDR3 is TGTGCCGGTACCCCTGACAGGGGGCGGCCCCTGGTATATGGCTACACCTTC.